A single sample gave rise to the 16 T cell receptor beta chains below, sequenced in a study of blood T cell repertoires in COVID-19. Sequencing used immunoSEQ multiplex PCR; TCRdb keeps in-frame clones, though not all of them. The table shows roughly 190,000 clones, with roughly 84% occurring only once. Sequences were obtained from PBMCs or T cells enriched from blood (not recorded which). The receptors here all came from a woman in her twenties or thirties who had recovered from COVID-19.

The V gene is TRBV9, the J gene TRBJ2-7; D is undetermined. The germline gives CDR1 SGDLS, CDR2 YYNGEE. Trimming left V 0 bases short and J 0 bases short, with 4 bases between. This CDR3 region has 13 residues. CDR3 loop: CASSVASSYEQYF. The DNA for the CDR3 is TGTGCCAGCAGCGTAGCGTCCTCCTACGAGCAGTACTTC.

The chain combines TRBV3-1 (or the pseudogene TRBV3-2) with TRBJ1-1; D is uncertain. CDR1 and CDR2 (germline): LGHDT, YNNKEL (reference sequence). The CDR3 extends over 15 amino acids. The ends were cut back, 1 base at V and 1 base at J, with 10 bases in the middle. In DNA form, the CDR3 reads TGTGCCAGCAGCCAAGGGAGTCGAGCGAACACTGAAGCTTTCTTT. It specifies CASSQGSRANTEAFF.

The rearrangement uses TRBV5-1 and TRBJ2-4; D may be TRBD2 (5 bases). The V end was cut by 6 bases, the J end by 8 bases, with 18 bases between. Germline CDR1 reads SGHRS; CDR2 reads YFSETQ. This CDR3 is 14 amino acids long. In nucleotides, the CDR3 is TGCGCCAGCAAAGGGTATGTTTTCGGGGACATTCAGTACTTC. It yields the protein CASKGYVFGDIQYF.

The rearrangement joins TRBV5-1 to TRBJ2-6; TRBD1 aligns across 8 bases. This CDR3 has 18 amino acids. Per the germline V gene, CDR1 is SGHRS and CDR2 is YFSETQ. Losses at the gene ends were 0 bases for V and 2 bases for J; bases not matched to a gene: 7. CDR3 DNA sequence: TGCGCCAGCAGCTTGGGTGGGACAGGCCTCCCTGGGGCCAACGTCCTGACTTTC. Translation gives CASSLGGTGLPGANVLTF.

This chain connects TRBV6-5 to TRBJ1-6; D remains unclear. CDR1 is MNHEY, CDR2 SVGAGI, per germline. This CDR3 contains 12 residues. The V end lost 6 bases, the J end lost 11 bases, and 11 bases lay between the germline ends. The CDR3, as DNA: TGTGCCAGCAGCCTTCGTTCGGCACCCCTCCACTTT. The encoded protein is CASSLRSAPLHF.

The chain employs TRBV7-9 and TRBJ1-6; 8 bases are shared with TRBD1. J gave up 10 bases and V 3 bases, and 11 bases lay outside the gene matches. The germline V gene has CDR1 SEHNR and CDR2 FQNEAQ (reference sequence). CDR3 length equals 16 residues. The CDR3 DNA sequence: TGTGCCAGCAGCTTGGGGGCCAGGGGGCTTGTGTCACCCCTCCACTTT. Protein product: CASSLGARGLVSPLHF.

The V call is TRBV11-2, the J call TRBJ1-2, with 8 bases identical to TRBD1. This CDR3 is built from 15 residues. J was trimmed by 9 bases and V by 5 bases; bases with no gene match: 14. CDR1 and CDR2 (germline): SGHAT, FQNNGV. The CDR3 sequence is CASSLGVRGRDSYTF. CDR3 nucleotides: TGTGCCAGCAGCCTAGGGGTCAGGGGGCGCGATAGCTACACCTTC.

The chain links TRBV6-1 to TRBJ1-1, with a tentative D call TRBD1 (5 bases). Germline V gives CDR1 MNHNS, CDR2 SASEGT. V lost 3 bases to trimming and J lost 5 bases, with 13 bases between them. The CDR3 spans 14 residues. The CDR3 coding sequence is TGTGCCAGCAGTGAGGGAGGGGTAAGGACTGAAGCTTTCTTT. Amino acid sequence: CASSEGGVRTEAFF.

This clone was observed a single time. V usage is TRBV29-1 and J usage is TRBJ1-1, with 12 positions matching TRBD1. The V segment lost 7 bases and the J segment 4 bases; nucleotides outside the gene matches: 7. The CDR3 sequence is 14 residues long. Germline CDR1 SQVTM, CDR2 ANQGSEA. The CDR3 protein is CSGGGTGGFTEAFF. The CDR3 nucleotides are TGCAGCGGGGGAGGGACAGGGGGCTTCACTGAAGCTTTCTTT.

The chain employs TRBV4-2 and TRBJ1-5; no definite D call. The germline V gene encodes CDR1 LGHNA and CDR2 YNFKEQ. CDR3 length: 13 residues. The ends were cut back, 0 bases at V and 6 bases at J, with 6 bases in the middle. The CDR3, as DNA: TGTGCCAGCAGCCAAGATCTCGGTCAGCCCCAGCATTTT. Amino acid sequence: CASSQDLGQPQHF.

The rearrangement uses TRBV9 and TRBJ2-3, with 14 bases fitting TRBD2. This CDR3 comprises 17 residues. The germline gives CDR1 SGDLS, CDR2 YYNGEE. V shed 3 bases and J 5 bases; nucleotides not matched to a gene: 8. CDR3 sequence: CASSETSGRAYLDTQYF. The DNA of the CDR3 is TGTGCCAGCAGCGAGACTAGCGGGAGGGCCTATTTAGATACGCAGTATTTT. Drawing the rest from reference TRBV9 and TRBJ2-3, the complete variable domain is DSGVTQTPKHLITATGQRVTLRCSPRSGDLSVYWYQQSLDQGLQFLIQYYNGEERAKGNILERFSAQQFPDLHSELNLSSLELGDSALYFCASSETSGRAYLDTQYFGPGTRLTVL.

The chain links TRBV5-1 to TRBJ1-1; D remains unclear. The CDR3 totals 13 residues. Germline V gene sequence: CDR1 SGHRS, CDR2 YFSETQ. The ends were cut back, 5 bases at V and 0 bases at J, with 8 bases in the middle. CDR3 DNA sequence: TGCGCCAGCAGAGAAACAGTGAACACTGAAGCTTTCTTT. Its translation is CASRETVNTEAFF.

This chain connects TRBV28 to TRBJ1-3; tentatively, D is TRBD1 (6 bases). Germline V gene lookup returns CDR1 MDHEN and CDR2 SYDVKM. The CDR3 has 15 residues. V lost 2 bases, J lost 7 bases, and 15 bases lay in between. CDR3 amino acids: CASSLPDRLRNTIYF. The DNA of the CDR3 is TGTGCCAGCAGTTTACCCGACAGGCTTAGGAACACCATATATTTT.

The chain couples TRBV11-2 to TRBJ1-3, with no clear D. Germline CDR1 and CDR2: SGHAT and FQNNGV. This CDR3 has 15 residues. The ends were cut back, 1 base at V and 5 bases at J, with 12 bases in the middle. The CDR3 here is CASSLAPGLRNTIYF. The CDR3 nucleotides read TGTGCCAGCAGCTTAGCACCGGGGTTGAGAAACACCATATATTTT.

V gene TRBV28 combines with J gene TRBJ2-3; 7 bases line up with TRBD1. Germline CDR1 reads MDHEN; CDR2 reads SYDVKM. V lost 2 bases and J lost 8; bases outside the gene matches: 1. The length of the CDR3 is 12 residues. The CDR3 sequence: CASSLRQGTQYF. In DNA, the CDR3 is TGTGCCAGCAGTTTACGACAGGGTACGCAGTATTTT.

This chain uses TRBV19 with TRBJ1-3, with 9 bases identical to TRBD1. This CDR3 region has 14 residues. V shed 6 bases and J 8 bases; nucleotides not matched to a gene: 8. Germline CDR1 LNHDA, CDR2 SQIVND (reference sequence). DNA of the CDR3: TGTGCCAGTAGCGCGGGACAGGGATTTTACACCATATATTTT. It specifies CASSAGQGFYTIYF.